The 2 T cell receptor beta chains in this list originate from one sample, sequenced in a study of CD8+ T cells in alopecia areata. This sample's treatment: oral pan-JAK inhibitor, 5-10 mg twice daily. RNA extraction and reverse transcription yielded cDNA as sequencing template. Sequencing was performed with immunoSEQ multiplex PCR; in TCRdb, only in-frame clones are kept and a portion is missing. The sample has 75,000 to 80,000 clones; approximately 70% are singletons. The sequences come from CD8+ T cells sorted from blood, collected at week 24, from a patient treated with tofacitinib. These receptors were obtained from a human donor with alopecia areata.

This clone was observed a handful of times. The chain uses TRBV7-2 and TRBJ2-7; 7 bases are shared with TRBD2. The CDR3 totals 15 residues. Germline CDR1 is SGHTA and CDR2 is FQGNSA. Germline trimming cut 5 bases from V and 2 bases from J; bases unmatched to any gene: 9. This CDR3 is CASSLNPTSPYEQYF. CDR3 in DNA: TGTGCCAGCAGCCTGAATCCGACTAGCCCCTACGAGCAGTACTTC.

V usage is TRBV5-6 and J usage is TRBJ2-1; 9 nucleotides line up with TRBD1. V lost 7 bases, J lost 3 bases, and 11 bases stayed unmatched. In germline, CDR1 is SGHDT, CDR2 YYEEEE. The CDR3 contains 16 residues. The CDR3 DNA is TGTGCCAGCGGCCAGGGAGCGGGACAGGGCTACAATGAGCAGTTCTTC. This translates into CASGQGAGQGYNEQFF.